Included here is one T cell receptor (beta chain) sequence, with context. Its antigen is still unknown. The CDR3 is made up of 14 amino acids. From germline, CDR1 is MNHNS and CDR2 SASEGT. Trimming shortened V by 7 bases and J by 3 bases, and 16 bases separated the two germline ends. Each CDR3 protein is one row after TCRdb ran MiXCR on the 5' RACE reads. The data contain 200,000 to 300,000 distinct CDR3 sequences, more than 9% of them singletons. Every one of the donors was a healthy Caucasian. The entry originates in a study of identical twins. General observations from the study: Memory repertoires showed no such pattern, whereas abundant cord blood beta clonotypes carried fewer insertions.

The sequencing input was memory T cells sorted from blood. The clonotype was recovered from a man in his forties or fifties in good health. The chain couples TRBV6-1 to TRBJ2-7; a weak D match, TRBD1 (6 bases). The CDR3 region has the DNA TGTGCCAGCAACCCCGGGATAGGGGGCTACGAGCAGTACTTC. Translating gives CASNPGIGGYEQYF.